Listed below are T cell receptor beta chains from one sample, sequenced in a study of CD8 T cells in ankylosing spondylitis. TCRdb re-analysed the 5' RACE reads in MiXCR, keeping a single row per CDR3 protein. Of 150,000 or so distinct CDR3 sequences listed, around a third are singletons. Sequences were obtained from synovial fluid, either unsorted or a sorted T cell fraction (not recorded which). The source is a male donor with ankylosing spondylitis. CDR3s include the opening cysteine and the closing phenylalanine or tryptophan. Clone sizes are given selectively: once, few, many, or a class where the clone is expanded.

V: TRBV5-5
size: .
J: TRBJ1-1
CDR3: CASSSRWTGFIAEAFF

V: TRBV20-1
size: .
J: TRBJ2-1
CDR3: CSAWRGNEQFF

V: TRBV4-1
size: .
J: TRBJ2-6
CDR3: CASSQWTGKSSGANVLTF

V: TRBV6-5
size: .
J: TRBJ1-5
CDR3: CASSYGGEGNQPQHF

V: TRBV24-1
size: .
J: TRBJ2-1
CDR3: CATSGLGSLSGEEQFF

V: TRBV20-1
size: once
J: TRBJ2-7
CDR3: CSASRDGKSYEQYF

V: TRBV20-1
size: .
J: TRBJ2-7
CDR3: CSARDSLSGTVLEYF

V: TRBV11-2
size: few
J: TRBJ1-2
CDR3: CASSFWEGGGYTF

V: TRBV2
size: few
J: TRBJ2-3
CDR3: CASSEILAETDTQYF

V: TRBV20-1
size: .
J: TRBJ1-5
CDR3: CSASHGGNQPQHF

V: TRBV18
size: few
J: TRBJ1-4
CDR3: CASSPPRGTGGEKLFF

V: TRBV5-1
size: .
J: TRBJ2-5
CDR3: CASSLVQQGGKTQYF

V: TRBV6-1
size: few
J: TRBJ1-5
CDR3: CASSPRDRVGGQPQHF

V: TRBV9
size: .
J: TRBJ2-2
CDR3: CASSRGQGAFGELFF

V: TRBV3-1
size: .
J: TRBJ2-1
CDR3: CASRSGTYNEQFF

V: TRBV11-2
size: .
J: TRBJ2-1
CDR3: CASSILVASGNEQFF

V: TRBV11-2
size: .
J: TRBJ1-1
CDR3: CASSATPSRAFF

V: TRBV20-1
size: few
J: TRBJ1-4
CDR3: CSASDYREKLFF

V: TRBV7-9
size: .
J: TRBJ1-2
CDR3: CASSKQEPGNYGYTF

V: TRBV7-8
size: few
J: TRBJ2-7
CDR3: CASSLGDGSGGSYEQYF

V: TRBV10-2
size: .
J: TRBJ2-2
CDR3: CASSESDRGGTGELFF

V: TRBV18
size: many
J: TRBJ2-7
CDR3: CASSPGTSSYEQYF

V: TRBV11-2
size: few
J: TRBJ2-5
CDR3: CASSRGLAGVTQETQYF

V: TRBV15
size: many
J: TRBJ2-3
CDR3: CATSGEAGGPGSTDTQYF

V: TRBV3-1
size: .
J: TRBJ2-5
CDR3: CASSQDVGETQYF

V: TRBV30
size: .
J: TRBJ1-2
CDR3: CAWGINYGYTF

V: TRBV6-1
size: few
J: TRBJ1-1
CDR3: CASSPDRFMNTEAFF

V: TRBV28
size: many
J: TRBJ2-1
CDR3: CASSPPVGLGYF

V: TRBV20-1
size: .
J: TRBJ1-4
CDR3: CSARAGLNEKLFF

V: TRBV20-1
size: few
J: TRBJ1-6
CDR3: CSARAGGRGFSPLHF

V: TRBV5-1
size: .
J: TRBJ2-1
CDR3: CATNLGAGVGNEQFF

V: TRBV4-3
size: .
J: TRBJ2-7
CDR3: CASSQEGLAGRTYEQYF

V: TRBV20-1
size: many
J: TRBJ1-1
CDR3: CSASLGREAFF

V: TRBV12-3/TRBV12-4
size: few
J: TRBJ2-7
CDR3: CASSPQWPRYEQYF

V: TRBV12-3/TRBV12-4
size: many
J: TRBJ2-5
CDR3: CASNIAGGPGETQYF

V: TRBV18
size: few
J: TRBJ2-7
CDR3: CASSPADSTYEQYF

V: TRBV2
size: .
J: TRBJ2-7
CDR3: CASSGASGVGEQYF

V: TRBV5-4
size: many
J: TRBJ1-1
CDR3: CASWLGRGDTEAFF

V: TRBV11-2
size: many
J: TRBJ2-5
CDR3: CASSDQGLAGGRVRGQYF

V: TRBV4-2
size: .
J: TRBJ1-1
CDR3: CASSPKPRTMNTEAFF